Presented here are 14 T cell receptor beta chains from one specimen sequenced in a study of T cell clones after liver transplantation. Assay used: immunoSEQ multiplex PCR; TCRdb lists only in-frame clones, some missing. The profile shows 40,000 to 55,000 clones, approximately 71% of them singletons. This specimen was CD4+ T cells from blood, taken approximately 54 months after liver transplant. The receptors stem from a human patient who received a liver transplant. The T cells may come from the graft donor.

V gene TRBV7-3 combines with J gene TRBJ2-1; 8 bases map to TRBD1. In germline, CDR1 is SGHTA, CDR2 FQGTGA. Losses at the gene ends were 4 bases for V and 7 bases for J; bases not matched to a gene: 6. The CDR3 sequence is 14 residues long. CDR3 sequence (DNA): TGTGCCAGCAGCTATCGGCAGGGGGCAAATGAGCAGTTCTTC. This codes for CASSYRQGANEQFF. The full variable domain, in which reference TRBV7-3 and TRBJ2-1 provide the parts outside the CDR3, is GAGVSQTPSNKVTEKGKYVELRCDPISGHTALYWYRQSLGQGPEFLIYFQGTGAADDSGLPNDRFFAVRPEGSVSTLKIQRTERGDSAVYLCASSYRQGANEQFFGPGTRLTVL.

The CDR3 DNA reads as TGTGCCAGCAGTAGACAGGGGGACACCGGGGAGCTGTTTTTT. Amino acids: CASSRQGDTGELFF. The chain uses TRBV27 and TRBJ2-2; 9 bases map to TRBD1. V dropped 5 bases and J dropped 3; count of bases not matched to a gene: 1. This CDR3 is 14 amino acids long. Germline V lookup: CDR1 MNHEY, CDR2 SMNVEV (reference sequence).

The V and J genes are TRBV19 and TRBJ2-1, with TRBD1 identical over 7 bases. The CDR3 has 15 amino acids. V dropped 4 bases and J dropped 6; count of bases not matched to a gene: 9. Germline values: CDR1 LNHDA, CDR2 SQIVND (reference sequence). CDR3 in amino acids: CASSSIDRVGNEQFF. For the CDR3, the DNA is TGTGCCAGTAGTAGCATTGACAGGGTAGGCAATGAGCAGTTCTTC.

This clone was observed a few times. The chain links TRBV6-5 to TRBJ2-7; no clear D gene. CDR3 length: 13 residues. CDR1 and CDR2 from the germline V gene are MNHEY and SVGAGI. Trimming took 4 bases from V and 3 from J, leaving 10 bases between them. The CDR3, as DNA: TGTGCCAGCAGTTCCCTCTTGTTCTACGAGCAGTACTTC. Amino acid sequence: CASSSLLFYEQYF.

In DNA, the CDR3 is TGTGCCAGCAGCAAAGTAGGCCGGGCCAACAACAATGAGCAGTTCTTC. As protein: CASSKVGRANNNEQFF. The chain employs TRBV21-1 and TRBJ2-1. TRBV21-1 counts as a pseudogene. The CDR3 sequence is 16 residues long.

The V gene is TRBV10-3, the J gene TRBJ2-1; 7 positions match TRBD1. Trimming cost V 4 bases and J 4 bases; bases outside gene matches: 7. The germline CDR1 and CDR2 sequences are ENHRY and SYGVKD. The CDR3 has 15 residues. The CDR3 loop is CAISAQTGLYNEQFF. In DNA, the CDR3 is TGTGCCATCAGTGCTCAGACAGGGTTGTACAATGAGCAGTTCTTC.

The J gene is TRBJ1-4, the V gene TRBV18; the match to TRBD1 covers 7 bases. Looked up from germline, CDR1 is KGHSH and CDR2 is LQKENI. V shed 1 base and J 3 bases; nucleotides not matched to a gene: 11. This CDR3 region has 18 residues. CDR3 DNA: TGTGCCAGCTCACCACGCGGCAGGGGGTCATCACCTAATGAAAAACTGTTTTTT. This translates into CASSPRGRGSSPNEKLFF.

This clone rates as medium-sized. The J gene is TRBJ2-7, the V gene TRBV11-2; D is possibly TRBD1 (5 bases). This CDR3 comprises 14 residues. From germline, CDR1 is SGHAT and CDR2 FQNNGV. Trimming removed 0 bases at V and 3 bases at J, with 9 bases between. This chain's CDR3 is CASSLERQFYEQYF. In DNA form, the CDR3 reads TGTGCCAGCAGCTTAGAAAGACAGTTCTACGAGCAGTACTTC.

The V gene is TRBV18, the J gene TRBJ1-4; no clear D. V dropped 3 bases and J dropped 7 bases, with 12 bases sitting between them. The germline CDR1 and CDR2 sequences are KGHSH and LQKENI. The CDR3 runs to 14 residues. CDR3: CASSPPGQLEKLFF. For the CDR3, the DNA is TGTGCCAGCTCACCCCCGGGCCAGCTTGAAAAACTGTTTTTT.

This clone was seen only a few times. This chain joins TRBV7-9 and TRBJ1-2, with TRBD1 matching over 9 bases. This CDR3 has 14 amino acids. V lost 4 bases to trimming and J lost 8 bases; unmatched junction nucleotides: 8. Germline loops: CDR1 SEHNR, CDR2 FQNEAQ (reference sequence). CDR3 protein: CASSSYRGREGYTF. The CDR3 DNA is TGTGCCAGCAGCTCCTACAGGGGGCGCGAAGGCTACACCTTC.

The V gene is TRBV30, the J gene TRBJ2-7; D not certain. Germline V gives CDR1 GTSNPN, CDR2 SVGIG (reference sequence). The V and J ends lost 5 bases and 0 bases respectively, with 8 bases between them. The CDR3 loop spans 12 amino acids. The CDR3 spells CAWRTDSYEQYF. The CDR3, as DNA: TGTGCCTGGCGGACCGACTCCTACGAGCAGTACTTC.

This clone was observed a few times. Other DNA variants within this sample encode the same CDR3. CDR3: CAWSVQNNSPLHF. As DNA, the CDR3 is TGTGCCTGGAGTGTCCAGAATAATTCACCCCTCCACTTT. The chain has TRBV30 and TRBJ1-6; D gene uncertain. CDR3 size: 13 residues. Germline values: CDR1 GTSNPN, CDR2 SVGIG (reference sequence). Trimming took 0 bases from V and 5 from J, leaving 5 bases between them.

The chain has TRBV7-9 and TRBJ1-2, with D unclear. This CDR3 contains 14 residues. Germline V gives CDR1 SEHNR, CDR2 FQNEAQ (reference sequence). The V end was cut by 1 base, the J end by 6 bases, with 12 bases between. DNA for the CDR3: TGTGCCAGCAGCTTAGGGGTGGCCGCTGATGGCTACACCTTC. Translation gives CASSLGVAADGYTF.

The CDR3 spells CATARGFYGYTF. In nucleotides, the CDR3 is TGTGCCACAGCTCGGGGGTTCTATGGCTACACCTTC. This sequence joins TRBV28 and TRBJ1-2; a possible D gene is TRBD1 (5 bases). CDR3 length: 12 amino acids. V shed 10 bases and J shed 4 bases, with 13 bases lying between them. Germline lookup yields CDR1 MDHEN and CDR2 SYDVKM.